The subject of this entry is one TCR beta chain. Its target is not known. Only in-frame clones appear in the TCRdb table, and some are missing; sequencing was by immunoSEQ multiplex PCR. The sample consists of 2,500,000 or so clones, about nine tenths of them appearing once. This record belongs to a study of shared clonotypes between healthy human individuals. Points from the study as a whole: Investigators collected only blood, and repertoires in tissues likely differ.

Per the germline V gene, CDR1 is MGHRA and CDR2 is YSYEKL. The CDR3 has 18 residues. V was cut by 1 base and J by 0 bases, with 19 bases left in between. Partitioning of CD4+ cells yielded a CD45RA+ naive subset and a CD45RA-negative memory subset. The chain combines TRBV4-1 with TRBJ2-7; D remains unclear. The source is a man between 18 and 29 years old in good health. Some clones in this sample may be carry-over from other donors' samples. Sequencing was done on a sample of naive CD4+ T cells from PBMCs. Sample subset: CD45RA+ positively selected. Here the CDR3 reads CASSQVFRRERSSYEQYF. The CDR3 DNA sequence: TGCGCCAGCAGCCAAGTATTCCGCAGAGAAAGAAGCTCCTACGAGCAGTACTTC.